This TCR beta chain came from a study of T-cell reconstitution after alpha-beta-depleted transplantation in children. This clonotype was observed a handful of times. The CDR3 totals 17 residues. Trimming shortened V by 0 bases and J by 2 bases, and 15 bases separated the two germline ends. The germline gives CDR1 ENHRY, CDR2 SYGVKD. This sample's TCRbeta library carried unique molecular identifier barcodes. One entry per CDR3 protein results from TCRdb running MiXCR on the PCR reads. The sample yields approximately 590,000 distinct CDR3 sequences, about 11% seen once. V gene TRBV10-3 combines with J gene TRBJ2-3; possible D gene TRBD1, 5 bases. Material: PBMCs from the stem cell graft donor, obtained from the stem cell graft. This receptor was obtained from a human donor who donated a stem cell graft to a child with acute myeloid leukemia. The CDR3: CAISESVPRQTTDTQYF. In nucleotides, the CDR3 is TGTGCCATCAGTGAGTCGGTTCCACGACAGACCACAGATACGCAGTATTTT.